These 17 T cell receptor beta chains originate from one sample sequenced in a study of cytomegalovirus exposure and HLA in healthy donors. Researchers ran the PCR with 60 Vbeta and 13 Jbeta primers. Assay: immunoSEQ multiplex PCR; the TCRdb copy retains only in-frame clones and omits some. There are approximately 200,000 clones in the sample; 60% to 80% occur only once, and around 2% lies in the top ten. Sequencing used PBMCs. Receptors were obtained from a man younger than 30 in good health and CMV-seronegative.

V usage is TRBV7-3 and J usage is TRBJ2-2; 7 nucleotides line up with TRBD2. This CDR3 spans 15 amino acids. Germline loops: CDR1 SGHTA, CDR2 FQGTGA. V lost 4 bases to trimming and J lost 3 bases; unmatched junction nucleotides: 5. The CDR3 region has the DNA TGTGCCAGCAGCTCCGGACTAGGGGACACCGGGGAGCTGTTTTTT. Its translation is CASSSGLGDTGELFF.

The V call is TRBV5-1, the J call TRBJ1-1; 7 bases are a match to TRBD1. The trim removed 5 bases at V and 4 bases at J, leaving 5 bases unmatched. This CDR3 comprises 13 residues. Germline V gene lookup returns CDR1 SGHRS and CDR2 YFSETQ. CDR3: CASRTGISTEAFF. As DNA, the CDR3 is TGCGCCAGCAGGACAGGGATTTCCACTGAAGCTTTCTTT. The full variable domain, in which reference TRBV5-1 and TRBJ1-1 provide the parts outside the CDR3, is KAGVTQTPRYLIKTRGQQVTLSCSPISGHRSVSWYQQTPGQGLQFLFEYFSETQRNKGNFPGRFSGRQFSNSRSEMNVSTLELGDSALYLCASRTGISTEAFFGQGTRLTVV.

The chain employs TRBV29-1 and TRBJ2-7; 7 bases match TRBD2. CDR3 length equals 12 residues. Germline V gene sequence: CDR1 SQVTM, CDR2 ANQGSEA. With 0 bases clipped from V and 7 bases from J, the junction kept 3 bases outside the gene matches. CDR3 in DNA: TGCAGCGTTGAAGATCTGGGGGGGGAGCAGTACTTC. Protein sequence: CSVEDLGGEQYF.

This chain connects TRBV5-6 to TRBJ1-5; TRBD1 matches 9 bases. Germline-derived CDR1 and CDR2 are SGHDT and YYEEEE. With 4 bases clipped from V and 7 bases from J, the junction kept 6 bases outside the gene matches. CDR3 length: 14 residues. This CDR3 is CASSRDRVAQPQHF. Written as DNA, the CDR3 is TGTGCCAGCAGCCGGGACAGGGTTGCGCAGCCCCAGCATTTT.

The genes are TRBV27 and TRBJ1-5; tentatively, D is TRBD1 (5 bases). Germline V gene data show CDR1 as MNHEY and CDR2 as SMNVEV (reference sequence). V lost 4 bases, J lost 2 bases, and 15 bases lay in between. The CDR3 consists of 16 residues. The CDR3 nucleotides read TGTGCCAGCAGTTCAACCCAGGGATCTGGCAATCAGCCCCAGCATTTT. Translating it yields CASSSTQGSGNQPQHF.

The chain has TRBV18 and TRBJ1-5, with D maybe TRBD1 (5 bases). Germline-derived CDR1 and CDR2 are KGHSH and LQKENI. The CDR3 runs 13 residues. V was shortened by 5 bases and J by 2 bases, with 7 bases between the two germline ends. The CDR3 reads CASSSGGNQPQHF. The CDR3 bases are TGTGCCAGCTCATCGGGGGGCAATCAGCCCCAGCATTTT. The full variable domain, in which reference TRBV18 and TRBJ1-5 provide the parts outside the CDR3, is NAGVMQNPRHLVRRRGQEARLRCSPMKGHSHVYWYRQLPEEGLKFMVYLQKENIIDESGMPKERFSAEFPKEGPSILRIQQVVRGDSAAYFCASSSGGNQPQHFGDGTRLSIL.

This sequence joins TRBV20-1 and TRBJ1-1; maybe TRBD1 (6 bases). V was clipped by 7 bases and J by 5 bases, with 11 bases between them. The CDR3 has 11 residues. Germline lookup yields CDR1 DFQATT and CDR2 SNEGSKA (reference sequence). The CDR3: CSVSQGTEAFF. In DNA, the CDR3 is TGCAGTGTCTCCCAGGGGACTGAAGCTTTCTTT.

The chain combines TRBV19 with TRBJ1-4; 11 bases line up with TRBD1. Germline V gives CDR1 LNHDA, CDR2 SQIVND (reference sequence). V lost 5 bases, J lost 3 bases, and 5 bases stayed unmatched. There are 16 residues in the CDR3. CDR3 protein: CASSSGQGAANEKLFF. The DNA of the CDR3 is TGTGCCAGTAGTTCAGGACAGGGGGCGGCTAATGAAAAACTGTTTTTT. Complete variable domain (other parts from reference TRBV19 and TRBJ1-4): DGGITQSPKYLFRKEGQNVTLSCEQNLNHDAMYWYRQDPGQGLRLIYYSQIVNDFQKGDIAEGYSVSREKKESFPLTVTSAQKNPTAFYLCASSSGQGAANEKLFFGSGTQLSVL.

This rearrangement joins TRBV7-3 to TRBJ2-2, with 10 bases aligning to TRBD2. Germline V gene lookup returns CDR1 SGHTA and CDR2 FQGTGA. V lost 4 bases, J lost 6 bases, and 14 bases stayed unmatched. The CDR3 is 18 amino acids. CDR3 protein: CASSSTHLSGRPAGELFF. CDR3 sequence (DNA): TGTGCCAGCAGCTCTACGCACCTTAGCGGGAGGCCCGCCGGGGAGCTGTTTTTT.

The V gene is TRBV6-4, the J gene TRBJ2-7; 9 bases map to TRBD1. Germline V gene sequence: CDR1 MRHNA, CDR2 SNTAGT. The CDR3 covers 14 residues. The V and J ends lost 7 bases and 5 bases, in that order; junction bases with no gene match: 9. The chain's CDR3 is CASMVRTGEHEQYF. CDR3 nucleotides: TGTGCCAGCATGGTGAGGACAGGGGAGCACGAGCAGTACTTC.

The rearrangement joins TRBV5-1 to TRBJ2-2, with TRBD1 matching 7 bases. Germline V gene lookup returns CDR1 SGHRS and CDR2 YFSETQ. There are 16 residues in the CDR3. V was clipped by 4 bases and J by 3 bases; unmatched bases: 9. For the CDR3, the DNA is TGCGCCAGCAGCGTCCCCGGGACAGAGCACACCGGGGAGCTGTTTTTT. This translates into CASSVPGTEHTGELFF. Looking up the rest from reference TRBV5-1 and TRBJ2-2 gives the full variable domain: KAGVTQTPRYLIKTRGQQVTLSCSPISGHRSVSWYQQTPGQGLQFLFEYFSETQRNKGNFPGRFSGRQFSNSRSEMNVSTLELGDSALYLCASSVPGTEHTGELFFGEGSRLTVL.

This rearrangement joins TRBV25-1 to TRBJ1-1, with D hard to call. This CDR3 spans 14 amino acids. The germline V and J ends were trimmed by 2 bases and 4 bases, with 11 bases remaining between them. CDR1 and CDR2 from the germline V gene are MGHDK and SYGVNS. CDR3 nucleotide sequence: TGTGCCAGCAGTGAACTGGTAGTCGGCACTGAAGCTTTCTTT. Amino acids: CASSELVVGTEAFF.

V is TRBV19 and J is TRBJ2-3, with TRBD2 matching 7 bases. After removal of 3 bases from V and 0 bases from J, the junction contained 3 bases not matched to a gene. The CDR3 sequence is 15 residues long. Germline V lookup: CDR1 LNHDA, CDR2 SQIVND (reference sequence). The CDR3 sequence: CASSILAASTDTQYF. In DNA, the CDR3 is TGTGCCAGTAGTATCCTAGCGGCTAGCACAGATACGCAGTATTTT.

The rearrangement uses TRBV4-3 and TRBJ2-7, with 12 nucleotides matching TRBD2. Germline V lookup: CDR1 LGHNA, CDR2 YSLEER. V was clipped by 4 bases and J by 4 bases; unmatched bases: 2. This CDR3 is 14 amino acids long. CDR3: CASSPGTSGYEQYF. The CDR3 region has the DNA TGCGCCAGCAGCCCCGGGACTAGCGGGTACGAGCAGTACTTC.

The sample holds one count of this clone. The chain couples TRBV7-2 to TRBJ2-5, with D unresolved. V was cut by 1 base and J by 1 base, with 4 bases left in between. CDR1 is SGHTA and CDR2 is FQGNSA in the germline V gene. CDR3 length: 13 amino acids. The CDR3, as DNA: TGTGCCAGCAGCTTAGACAGCCAAGAGACCCAGTACTTC. Protein product: CASSLDSQETQYF.

This chain joins TRBV9 and TRBJ2-2; 8 nucleotides match TRBD1. Germline trimming cut 3 bases from V and 7 bases from J; bases unmatched to any gene: 14. The CDR3 runs to 17 residues. Germline loops: CDR1 SGDLS, CDR2 YYNGEE. CDR3 loop: CASSATLTGAPRGELFF. The CDR3 DNA reads TGTGCCAGCAGCGCGACCCTGACAGGGGCCCCCCGCGGGGAGCTGTTTTTT. The entire variable domain, with the rest obtained from reference TRBV9 and TRBJ2-2, is as follows: DSGVTQTPKHLITATGQRVTLRCSPRSGDLSVYWYQQSLDQGLQFLIQYYNGEERAKGNILERFSAQQFPDLHSELNLSSLELGDSALYFCASSATLTGAPRGELFFGEGSRLTVL.

The chain is built from TRBV5-1 and TRBJ2-2; tentatively, D is TRBD1 (5 bases). Germline V gene lookup returns CDR1 SGHRS and CDR2 YFSETQ. The V end was cut by 2 bases, the J end by 9 bases, with 17 bases between. This CDR3 is built from 15 residues. CDR3 nucleotide sequence: TGCGCCAGCAGCTTCTCAGGGTCCCCTAACCGGGAGCTGTTTTTT. Translated: CASSFSGSPNRELFF.